This entry lists 15 T cell receptor beta chains sequenced from one sample in a study of blood T cell repertoires in COVID-19. Here immunoSEQ multiplex PCR was the method, and the copy in TCRdb shows in-frame clones only, minus some. The table records 360,000 or so clones, around nine tenths of them present only once. Sequenced material: PBMCs or T cells enriched from blood (not recorded which). The receptor source for this set is a woman in her thirties who had recovered from COVID-19.

The chain couples TRBV10-3 to TRBJ1-2, with D maybe TRBD1 (5 bases). The CDR3 consists of 14 residues. Germline CDR1 ENHRY, CDR2 SYGVKD. V gave up 6 bases and J gave up 0 bases, with 11 bases separating them. CDR3 nucleotide sequence: TGTGCCATCAGACCGACAGTTACTAACTATGGCTACACCTTC. The encoded protein is CAIRPTVTNYGYTF.

The chain uses TRBV19 and TRBJ1-3; the D is unclear. CDR1 is LNHDA and CDR2 is SQIVND in the germline V gene (reference sequence). CDR3 size: 12 residues. The ends were cut back, 9 bases at V and 9 bases at J, with 15 bases in the middle. CDR3 DNA: TGTGCCAGCATATCTGCATTCAGCACCATATATTTT. Residues: CASISAFSTIYF.

The gene calls are TRBV12-5 and TRBJ2-7; 7 positions agree with TRBD1. Germline-derived CDR1 and CDR2 are LGHNT and FRNRAP. CDR3 length: 16 residues. Trimming removed 1 base from V and 1 base from J; junction bases left unmatched: 7. CDR3 sequence (DNA): TGTGCTAGTGGTTTGGCCAGACAGGGCCCTTCCTACGAGCAGTACTTC. This sequence encodes CASGLARQGPSYEQYF.

Notes on this clone: Relative to the germline gene, one junction end is altered; a read error may explain this. The chain employs TRBV10-3 and TRBJ2-3, with TRBD2 as a possible D gene (7 bases). The CDR3 sequence is 15 residues long. Germline CDR1 ENHRY, CDR2 SYGVKD. Here the CDR3 reads CASSEGGGSTDTQYF. The CDR3 nucleotides are TGTGCCAGCAGTGAAGGGGGGGGCAGCACAGATACGCAGTATTTT.

CDR3: CASSIGDRGLVGYTF. DNA for the CDR3: TGTGCCAGTAGTATAGGGGACAGGGGCTTGGTTGGCTACACCTTC. The J gene is TRBJ1-2, the V gene TRBV19, with 10 bases fitting TRBD1. V lost 1 base, J lost 7 bases, and 6 bases stayed unmatched. The CDR3 has 15 amino acids. Per the germline V gene, CDR1 is LNHDA and CDR2 is SQIVND (reference sequence). The full variable domain, rest sourced from reference TRBV19 and TRBJ1-2, is DGGITQSPKYLFRKEGQNVTLSCEQNLNHDAMYWYRQDPGQGLRLIYYSQIVNDFQKGDIAEGYSVSREKKESFPLTVTSAQKNPTAFYLCASSIGDRGLVGYTFGSGTRLTVV.

The chain has TRBV18 and TRBJ2-1; 8 bases line up with TRBD2. Germline V CDR1 and CDR2: KGHSH, LQKENI. The CDR3 covers 15 residues. V dropped 3 bases and J dropped 6; count of bases not matched to a gene: 7. The CDR3 region has the DNA TGTGCCAGCTCACCCGGGGCAGGGACTAGCAATGAGCAGTTCTTC. Translated, it gives CASSPGAGTSNEQFF. Full variable domain (missing parts from reference TRBV18 and TRBJ2-1): NAGVMQNPRHLVRRRGQEARLRCSPMKGHSHVYWYRQLPEEGLKFMVYLQKENIIDESGMPKERFSAEFPKEGPSILRIQQVVRGDSAAYFCASSPGAGTSNEQFFGPGTRLTVL.

This chain joins TRBV11-2 and TRBJ1-6; no reliable D call. The V end lost 1 base, the J end lost 3 bases, and 10 bases lay between the germline ends. Germline CDR1 and CDR2: SGHAT and FQNNGV. The CDR3 contains 16 residues. CDR3 sequence reads: CASSLVSGGYNSPLHF. In nucleotides, the CDR3 is TGTGCCAGCAGCTTAGTCTCGGGAGGCTATAATTCACCCCTCCACTTT.

The V gene is TRBV2, the J gene TRBJ2-3; TRBD2 matches 9 bases. CDR1 SNHLY and CDR2 FYNNEI come from the germline V gene. V gave up 6 bases and J gave up 4 bases; unmatched junction bases: 11. This CDR3 spans 16 amino acids. CDR3 nucleotide sequence: TGTGCCAGCAGGATACTTAGCGGGAGAAGAGCAGATACGCAGTATTTT. Translating gives CASRILSGRRADTQYF. Full variable domain (missing parts from reference TRBV2 and TRBJ2-3): EPEVTQTPSHQVTQMGQEVILRCVPISNHLYFYWYRQILGQKVEFLVSFYNNEISEKSEIFDDQFSVERPDGSNFTLKIRSTKLEDSAMYFCASRILSGRRADTQYFGPGTRLTVL.

The V gene is TRBV12-3 or TRBV12-4, the J gene TRBJ2-1; 11 bases map to TRBD2. The CDR3 has 11 residues. This chain's CDR3 is CASGGANEQFF. CDR3 in DNA: TGTGCTAGCGGGGGGGCCAATGAGCAGTTCTTC.

The chain uses TRBV13 and TRBJ1-2, with D maybe TRBD1 (5 bases). This CDR3 comprises 15 residues. CDR1 and CDR2 (germline): PRHDT, FYEKMQ (reference sequence). With 0 bases removed from V and 4 bases from J, the gap between germline ends came to 12 bases. CDR3 amino acids: CASSLGLREFYGYTF. Here the CDR3 DNA reads TGTGCCAGCAGCTTAGGCCTCAGGGAATTCTATGGCTACACCTTC.

The chain recombines TRBV11-2 with TRBJ1-5; D is possibly TRBD1 (5 bases). V was trimmed by 2 bases and J by 9 bases, leaving 11 bases between them. This CDR3 has 13 amino acids. Per the germline V gene, CDR1 is SGHAT and CDR2 is FQNNGV. CDR3 in DNA: TGTGCCAGCAGCTTACAGGGCCCCGGGCCCCAGCATTTT. Its protein product is CASSLQGPGPQHF.

In its sample, this clone was seen once. This chain connects TRBV19 to TRBJ1-1; TRBD1 might be the D (6 bases). The CDR3 length is 16 residues. Germline V lookup: CDR1 LNHDA, CDR2 SQIVND (reference sequence). Trimming pared 4 bases from V and 5 bases from J, leaving 20 bases between. CDR3 protein: CASSKGGGGFRTEAFF. The CDR3 DNA reads as TGTGCCAGTAGTAAGGGAGGGGGAGGATTTAGAACTGAAGCTTTCTTT.

V is TRBV7-2 and J is TRBJ1-5, with D maybe TRBD1 (6 bases). The germline V and J ends were trimmed by 5 bases and 7 bases, with 12 bases remaining between them. The germline CDR1 and CDR2 sequences are SGHTA and FQGNSA. This CDR3 has 13 amino acids. In DNA, the CDR3 is TGTGCCAGCAGCGTACAGGGTGGACAGCCCCAGCATTTT. Encoded protein: CASSVQGGQPQHF.

The chain's CDR3 is CASSVAGSSSGNTIYF. CDR3 DNA: TGTGCCAGCAGCGTCGCCGGGTCGAGCTCTGGAAACACCATATATTTT. The V call is TRBV7-2, the J call TRBJ1-3; D is undetermined. CDR1 is SGHTA and CDR2 is FQGNSA in the germline V gene. Trimming shortened V by 5 bases and J by 0 bases, and 14 bases separated the two germline ends. This CDR3 has 16 amino acids.

The J gene is TRBJ1-2, the V gene TRBV7-9; the match to TRBD1 covers 7 bases. This CDR3 is built from 15 residues. In germline, CDR1 is SEHNR, CDR2 FQNEAQ (reference sequence). Trimming at V came to 2 bases and at J to 7 bases, leaving 10 bases not matched to a gene. This CDR3 is CASSLSDRDFLGYTF. Here the CDR3 DNA reads TGTGCCAGCAGCTTATCCGACAGGGATTTTCTTGGCTACACCTTC.